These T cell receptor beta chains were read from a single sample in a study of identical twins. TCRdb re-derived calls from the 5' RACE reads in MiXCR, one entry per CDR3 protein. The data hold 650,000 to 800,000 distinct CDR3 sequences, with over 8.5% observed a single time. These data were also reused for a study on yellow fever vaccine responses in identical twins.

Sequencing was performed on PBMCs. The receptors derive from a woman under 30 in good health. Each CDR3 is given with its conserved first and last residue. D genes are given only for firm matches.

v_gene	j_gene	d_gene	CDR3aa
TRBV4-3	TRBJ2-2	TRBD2	CASSQEAGGYTGELFF
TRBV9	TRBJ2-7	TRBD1	CASSQGVALSPYEQYF
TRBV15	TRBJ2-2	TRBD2	CATSRRLAGEGELFF
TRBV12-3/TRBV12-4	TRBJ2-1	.	CASSPRTLNNEQFF
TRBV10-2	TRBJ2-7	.	CASSEFEQYF
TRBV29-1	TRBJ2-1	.	CSVVGGISYNEQFF
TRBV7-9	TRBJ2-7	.	CASSLGLPREQYF
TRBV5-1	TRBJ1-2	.	CASSLASGFGYTF
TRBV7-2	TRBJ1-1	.	CASSLGGMNTEAFF
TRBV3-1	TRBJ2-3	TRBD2	CTSSRGTSGGRGTDTQYF
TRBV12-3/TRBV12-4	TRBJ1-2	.	CASSFWGSYGYTF